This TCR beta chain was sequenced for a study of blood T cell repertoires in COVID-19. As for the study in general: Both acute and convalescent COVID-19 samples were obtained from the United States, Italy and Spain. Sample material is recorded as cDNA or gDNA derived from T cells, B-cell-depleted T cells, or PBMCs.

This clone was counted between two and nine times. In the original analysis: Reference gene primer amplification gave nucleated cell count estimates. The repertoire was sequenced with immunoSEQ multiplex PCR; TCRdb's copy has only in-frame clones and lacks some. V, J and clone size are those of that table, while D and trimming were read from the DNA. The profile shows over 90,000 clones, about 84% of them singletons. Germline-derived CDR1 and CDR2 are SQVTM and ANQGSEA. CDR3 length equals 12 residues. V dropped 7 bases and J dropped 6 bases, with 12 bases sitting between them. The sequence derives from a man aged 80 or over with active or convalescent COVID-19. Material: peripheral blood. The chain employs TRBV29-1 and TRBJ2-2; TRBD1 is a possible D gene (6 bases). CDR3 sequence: CSGQAWAGELFF. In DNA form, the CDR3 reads TGCAGCGGACAGGCCTGGGCCGGGGAGCTGTTTTTT.